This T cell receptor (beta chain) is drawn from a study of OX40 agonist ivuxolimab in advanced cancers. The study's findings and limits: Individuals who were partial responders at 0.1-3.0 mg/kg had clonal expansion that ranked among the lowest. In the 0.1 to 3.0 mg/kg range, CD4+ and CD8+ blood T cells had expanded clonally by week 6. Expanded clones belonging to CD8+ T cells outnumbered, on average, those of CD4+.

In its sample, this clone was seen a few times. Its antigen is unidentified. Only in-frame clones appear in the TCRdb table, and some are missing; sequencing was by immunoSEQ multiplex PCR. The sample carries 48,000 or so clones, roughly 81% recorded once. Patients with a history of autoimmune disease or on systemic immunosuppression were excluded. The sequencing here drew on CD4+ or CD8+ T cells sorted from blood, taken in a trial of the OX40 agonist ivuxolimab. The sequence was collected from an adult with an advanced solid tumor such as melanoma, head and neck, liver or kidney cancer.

CDR3: CASSEALRAGAVPYNEQFF. CDR3 nucleotides: TGTGCCAGCAGTGAAGCGCTTCGGGCGGGAGCGGTCCCCTACAATGAGCAGTTCTTC. The rearrangement joins TRBV6-1 to TRBJ2-1; 7 bases align to TRBD2. With 0 bases clipped from V and 2 bases from J, the junction kept 13 bases outside the gene matches. The CDR3 extends over 19 amino acids. Germline CDR1 MNHNS, CDR2 SASEGT.